This T cell receptor beta chain was found in a study of blood T cell repertoires in COVID-19. Here immunoSEQ multiplex PCR was the method, and the copy in TCRdb shows in-frame clones only, minus some. This sample has tens of thousands of clones, with about 82% found just once. The germline gives CDR1 MDHEN, CDR2 SYDVKM. The J segment lost 3 bases and the V segment lost 8 bases, leaving 12 bases of the junction unmatched. The CDR3 runs to 15 residues. The sequence derives from a woman older than 75 with acute or convalescent COVID-19. The genes are TRBV28 and TRBJ1-2; TRBD1 matches 7 bases. What was sequenced was peripheral blood. CDR3 coding DNA: TGTGCCAGCGCAGCTTCAGGGGGATCGGACTATGGCTACACCTTC. Protein: CASAASGGSDYGYTF.